This T cell receptor beta chain was documented in a study of blood T cells in healthy people across ages (dated by TCRdb to between 2015 and 2017). For context, the study as a whole: In model experiments, template switching captured about one uniquely barcoded TCR beta cDNA molecule for every two T cells. Age-related changes in TCR beta repertoire diversity were measured in the study by deep sequencing normalized with unique cDNA molecular identifiers. Four age groups were formed from the donors: young (average approximately 15 years), middle-aged (around 40), aged (about 62) and long-lived (approximately 80). Donors of different ages were randomly distributed across sequencing lanes to avoid experimental bias. Using the same blood draw, the study looked at two additional independent replicas of 1 million unique cDNA reads for two donors, one aged 18 to 30 and the other aged 80 or older. Here is what the overall study found, with its caveats: The CMV infection status of donors was not known, potentially confounding age-related changes in expanded clonotypes. The percentage of naive T cells measured by flow cytometry correlated strongly with observed TCR beta diversity. Compared with the aged group, more naive CD4+ T cells, fewer expanded clones and increased TCR diversity were shown by the long-lived group, suggesting age selection. As age increased, observed TCR beta diversity per million T cells dropped in a roughly linear way, and a significant reduction was already evident by age about 36. Estimates of total diversity based on one million sequenced T cells were considered lower bounds and underestimates. Conclusive comparison of naive and antigen-experienced compartments was prevented by the profiling of bulk unsorted PBMCs.

The donors were 40 or so Caucasian individuals from Russia, aged about 6 to 100 years, who were systemically healthy. Around 10 milliliters of peripheral blood were collected from each donor into EDTA-treated Vacutainer tubes. Ficoll-Paque density-gradient centrifugation was used to isolate PBMCs, with at least 6 million per sample. Trizol reagent was used to extract total RNA from PBMCs, with at least 6 micrograms per sample. Naive CD45RAhigh/CD27high T cell percentages were measured by flow cytometry on a PBMC aliquot from every donor. Libraries were constructed by 5' RACE. A second about 7 to 11 cycle PCR used a sample-barcoded 5' primer and a J-beta primer mix. Each TCR beta cDNA molecule received a unique molecular identifier from a template-switch 5' adaptor carrying 12 random nucleotides. Each sample yielded at least 2.5 million CDR3-containing paired-end reads. The Mint cDNA synthesis kit, primed by a TRBC-specific oligonucleotide, was used to synthesize first-strand cDNA from all RNA. All cDNA was treated with uracil-DNA glycosylase and then went through a first 18-cycle PCR with the universal primers M1SS and BC2_uni_R. For the original study's pipeline: Normalization of each sample was performed by random selection of 1 million high-quality reads, each carrying a distinct molecular identifier. Instead of being binned into consensus sequences, reads that shared molecular identifiers were thrown out. MiTCR, set to a Q25 quality threshold and the strictest error-elimination algorithm, was used for CDR3 identification, clonotype clustering and error correction. A nonparametric unseen species model with Euler transformation was used to estimate lower-bound total TCR beta diversity. TCRdb reprocessed the public reads (quality trimming at Q25 with fastp, clone calling with MiXCR) and kept in-frame beta chains. Duplicate CDR3 protein sequences are folded into a single record with the most common DNA and genes. It is TCRdb's table, rather than the study itself, that gives the V and J calls and clone size. This sample has roughly 1.9 million distinct CDR3 sequences in its table, and around 42% of those were observed once. The leading ten clones occupy under 30% of the sample.

This clonotype has only a few counts. Its antigen is not yet known. Nothing much larger sits one base from this clone, and base qualities are not available. The cysteine opens and the phenylalanine closes a CDR3 of 15 amino acids. CDR3 DNA is the only sequence kept; it has 45 bases, read in frame from the first base. CDR1 and CDR2 were assigned from the germline V gene as LGHNA and YSLEER. Relative to germline, V is missing 1 base and J is missing 2 bases, with 4 bases of the junction outside any gene match. What was sequenced was blood. The clonotype originates from a human donor in good health. The chain uses TRBV4-3 and TRBJ1-2; TRBD1 aligns with 7 central bases. The CDR3 region has the sequence CASSQVLGQNYGYTF. The sequence in DNA is TGCGCCAGCAGCCAAGTACTGGGACAGAACTATGGCTACACCTTC.